This record looks at one TCR beta chain sequence and its context. Its antigen remains unidentified. The sample comes from a study of Ad26.COV2.S vaccination and SARS-CoV-2 variants. Study at large: The study gave Ad26.COV2.S intramuscularly, once or twice 56 days apart.

Trimming stripped 5 bases from V and 4 bases from J, with 11 bases between. This CDR3 is built from 14 residues. Germline V lookup: CDR1 MDHEN, CDR2 SYDVKM. Study-wide findings and caveats: Recipients given vaccine exceeded placebo recipients in spike-specific TCR breadth.

TCRdb's copy holds only in-frame clones and misses some; the assay was immunoSEQ multiplex PCR. The table has approximately 480,000 clones, around nine tenths seen once. Treatment meaning: around 19 received Ad26.COV2.S at low or high dose, single or two shots; five or six received placebo; per-sample allocation not given. Specimens were obtained on day 63 following the first vaccine or placebo injection. It was an adult aged 18-55 years in Boston who was the donor. Immunization relied on an Ad26 vector, which expressed Wuhan-strain SARS-CoV-2 spike. Sequencing was performed on peripheral blood, taken in a trial of Ad26.COV2.S vaccine versus placebo. The TCR was taken from a person aged 18-60 years who received the Ad26.COV2.S COVID-19 vaccine or a placebo. The J gene is TRBJ2-2, the V gene TRBV28; D unclear. This CDR3 is CASSPNVVTGELFF. The CDR3, as DNA: TGTGCCAGCAGTCCGAACGTGGTCACCGGGGAGCTGTTTTTT.